This T cell receptor beta chain was identified in a study of OX40 agonist ivuxolimab in advanced cancers. Whole-study context: Hepatocellular carcinoma, melanoma, renal cell or head and neck cancer was diagnosed in the dose-escalation patients. Study-wide points: Dosing at 0.1 to 3.0 mg/kg was accompanied by clonal expansion of CD4+ and CD8+ blood T cells by week 6.

With respect to this clone: The antigen is undetermined.

Trimming cost V 0 bases and J 7 bases, with 7 bases left between them. Germline V gene data show CDR1 as SGHNT and CDR2 as YYREEE (reference sequence). There are 12 residues in the CDR3. Measured with immunoSEQ multiplex PCR; TCRdb has only the in-frame clones, and not every one. Of some 80,000 clones in the sample, approximately 95% were seen once. The sample here was CD4+ or CD8+ T cells sorted from blood, taken in a trial of the OX40 agonist ivuxolimab. The chain is built from TRBV5-4 and TRBJ1-1; D is ambiguous. This clonotype was sampled from an adult with an advanced solid tumor such as melanoma, head and neck, liver or kidney cancer. The CDR3 protein is CASSLGHGEAFF. The CDR3 bases are TGTGCCAGCAGCTTGGGGCACGGTGAAGCTTTCTTT.